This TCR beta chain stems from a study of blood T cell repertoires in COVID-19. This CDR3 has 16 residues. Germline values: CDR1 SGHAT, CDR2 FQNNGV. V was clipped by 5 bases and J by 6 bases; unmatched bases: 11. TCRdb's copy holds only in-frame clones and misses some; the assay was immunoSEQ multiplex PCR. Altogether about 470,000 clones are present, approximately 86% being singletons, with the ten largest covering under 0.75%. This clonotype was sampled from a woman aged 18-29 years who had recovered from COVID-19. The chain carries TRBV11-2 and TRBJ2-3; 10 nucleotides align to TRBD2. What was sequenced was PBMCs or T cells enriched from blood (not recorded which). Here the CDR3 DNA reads TGTGCCAGCAGCCCACAGCGGGGGGGCGGATGGGATACGCAGTATTTT. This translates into CASSPQRGGGWDTQYF.